These 31 T cell receptor beta chains were all obtained from the same sample, sequenced in a study of T cells of healthy individuals. TCRdb ran MiXCR on the 5' RACE reads and lists one entry per CDR3 protein. The table has 53,000 or so distinct CDR3 sequences, roughly 15% seen once. The receptors originated from a human donor in good health.

This clonotype occurred many times. The chain couples TRBV7-6 to TRBJ2-6; the D is unclear. The ends were cut back, 4 bases at V and 0 bases at J, with 13 bases in the middle. CDR1 and CDR2 from the germline V gene are SGHVS and FNYEAQ. The CDR3 has 17 amino acids. CDR3 nucleotide sequence: TGTGCCAGCAGCTCTTTGGTTGTCAGCTCTGGGGCCAACGTCCTGACTTTC. It translates to CASSSLVVSSGANVLTF.

This chain uses TRBV20-1 with TRBJ1-2; D possibly corresponds to TRBD1 (5 bases). Trimming pared 0 bases from V and 8 bases from J, leaving 16 bases between. The germline V gene encodes CDR1 DFQATT and CDR2 SNEGSKA (reference sequence). The CDR3 contains 14 residues. The CDR3 is CSARDSGLLEGYTF. DNA for the CDR3: TGCAGTGCTAGAGATTCGGGACTGCTCGAGGGCTACACCTTC.

This clonotype was seen ten or more times. The V gene is TRBV7-2, the J gene TRBJ1-4; TRBD1 agrees at 7 bases. The CDR3 is made up of 15 amino acids. The V gene's germline CDR1 is SGHTA and CDR2 FQGNSA. After removal of 4 bases from V and 8 bases from J, the junction contained 10 bases not matched to a gene. For the CDR3, the DNA is TGTGCCAGCAGCTCGGTGTCAGGGGGACGAGAAAAACTGTTTTTT. As protein: CASSSVSGGREKLFF. Using reference TRBV7-2 and TRBJ1-4 for the parts outside the CDR3, the full variable domain is GAGVSQSPSNKVTEKGKDVELRCDPISGHTALYWYRQSLGQGLEFLIYFQGNSAPDKSGLPSDRFSAERTGGSVSTLTIQRTQQEDSAVYLCASSSVSGGREKLFFGSGTQLSVL.

The V gene is TRBV29-1, the J gene TRBJ2-5; D ambiguous. The CDR3 loop spans 12 amino acids. V lost 5 bases, J lost 6 bases, and 13 bases lay in between. The germline V gene encodes CDR1 SQVTM and CDR2 ANQGSEA. The DNA for the CDR3 is TGCAGCGTTCCTAAGGGTAGGAAGACCCAGTACTTC. It encodes CSVPKGRKTQYF.

This chain uses TRBV12-3 or TRBV12-4 with TRBJ2-7; 9 bases line up with TRBD2. This CDR3 is 14 amino acids long. Trimming cost V 6 bases and J 6 bases; bases outside gene matches: 9. The chain's CDR3 is CASRPPGTSSEQYF. In DNA, the CDR3 is TGTGCCAGCAGACCCCCCGGGACTAGCAGCGAGCAGTACTTC.

In this sample, this clonotype turned up a few times. The CDR3 protein is CATIDGGYSSGNTIYF. Written as DNA, the CDR3 is TGTGCCACCATTGACGGAGGCTATTCCTCTGGAAACACCATATATTTT. V is TRBV24-1 and J is TRBJ1-3, with D unresolved. The CDR3 runs 16 residues. V lost 8 bases and J lost 0, with 16 bases in between. Germline V gene data show CDR1 as KGHDR and CDR2 as SFDVKD.

This sequence joins TRBV9 and TRBJ2-2; 9 bases are shared with TRBD2. Germline V gene data show CDR1 as SGDLS and CDR2 as YYNGEE. The CDR3 covers 16 residues. V was pared by 3 bases and J by 5 bases, with 8 bases of the junction left unmatched. CDR3 in amino acids: CASSGPAAGGTGELFF. The CDR3 coding sequence is TGTGCCAGCAGCGGGCCGGCAGCGGGGGGAACCGGGGAGCTGTTTTTT.

This clonotype has more than one count but fewer than ten. The chain joins TRBV9 to TRBJ2-5; D not certain. The CDR3 runs 14 residues. The V end was cut by 0 bases, the J end by 5 bases, with 11 bases between. In germline, CDR1 is SGDLS, CDR2 YYNGEE. The CDR3 nucleotides are TGTGCCAGCAGCGTAGGGCACCTGGGGGAGACCCAGTACTTC. This sequence encodes CASSVGHLGETQYF.

This clonotype was counted many times. This chain connects TRBV6-2 or TRBV6-3 to TRBJ1-6; possible D gene TRBD1, 5 bases. V gave up 0 bases and J gave up 10 bases, with 13 bases separating them. The CDR3 extends over 15 amino acids. In germline, CDR1 is MNHEY, CDR2 SVGEGT. For the CDR3, the DNA is TGTGCCAGCAGTTACTCGTCGGGGCTGGGCTCACCCCTCCACTTT. Translating it yields CASSYSSGLGSPLHF.

J is TRBJ1-6 and V is TRBV2; 10 positions agree with TRBD1. After removal of 6 bases from V and 9 bases from J, the junction contained 5 bases not matched to a gene. The CDR3 is made up of 14 amino acids. Germline V CDR1 and CDR2: SNHLY, FYNNEI. CDR3 loop: CASSAGQGTSPLHF. CDR3 nucleotide sequence: TGTGCCAGCAGCGCGGGACAGGGGACTTCACCCCTCCACTTT.

The chain combines TRBV4-3 with TRBJ2-3; D is perhaps TRBD2 (6 bases). Per the germline V gene, CDR1 is LGHNA and CDR2 is YSLEER. The germline V and J ends were trimmed by 0 bases and 3 bases, with 13 bases remaining between them. CDR3 length equals 16 residues. Written as DNA, the CDR3 is TGCGCCAGCAGCCAAGATCTTGGGGGGAGAACAGATACGCAGTATTTT. This translates into CASSQDLGGRTDTQYF.

In this sample, this clonotype turned up many times. The chain has TRBV4-2 and TRBJ2-4; D not resolved. The CDR3 has 14 residues. Germline V CDR1 and CDR2: LGHNA, YNFKEQ. The germline V and J ends were trimmed by 8 bases and 5 bases, with 16 bases remaining between them. DNA of the CDR3: TGTGCCAGCCGATCCATAGAGGCGGAAAACATTCAGTACTTC. It yields the protein CASRSIEAENIQYF.

This clonotype has just a few counts. The V and J genes are TRBV5-1 and TRBJ1-2, with D unresolved. V lost 4 bases to trimming and J lost 8 bases, with 12 bases between them. From germline, CDR1 is SGHRS and CDR2 YFSETQ. This CDR3 spans 12 amino acids. The CDR3 region has the DNA TGCGCCAGCAGCCCGGACTGGAAGGGCTACACCTTC. As protein: CASSPDWKGYTF. The whole variable domain, remainder taken from reference TRBV5-1 and TRBJ1-2, is KAGVTQTPRYLIKTRGQQVTLSCSPISGHRSVSWYQQTPGQGLQFLFEYFSETQRNKGNFPGRFSGRQFSNSRSEMNVSTLELGDSALYLCASSPDWKGYTFGSGTRLTVV.

The chain joins TRBV18 to TRBJ1-6, with TRBD1 as a possible D gene (6 bases). The CDR3 covers 15 residues. Germline V gives CDR1 KGHSH, CDR2 LQKENI. Trimming shortened V by 3 bases and J by 8 bases, and 14 bases separated the two germline ends. Here the CDR3 reads CASSPVGQRDSPLHF. As DNA, the CDR3 is TGTGCCAGCTCACCCGTGGGACAACGTGATTCACCCCTCCACTTT.

This clonotype was observed a handful of times. V and J are TRBV2 and TRBJ2-7, with D perhaps TRBD1 (6 bases). Trimming pared 6 bases from V and 0 bases from J, leaving 12 bases between. This CDR3 is built from 14 residues. Germline CDR1 SNHLY, CDR2 FYNNEI. The chain's CDR3 is CASRATGSSYEQYF. CDR3 bases: TGTGCCAGCAGAGCGACAGGTAGCTCCTACGAGCAGTACTTC.

This clonotype was counted at least ten times. This chain joins TRBV7-2 and TRBJ2-7; D not resolved. The CDR3 has 14 amino acids. Germline values: CDR1 SGHTA, CDR2 FQGNSA. Trimming pared 1 base from V and 2 bases from J, leaving 9 bases between. In DNA, the CDR3 is TGTGCCAGCAGCTTAGGACGGACCACCTACGAGCAGTACTTC. It is translated as CASSLGRTTYEQYF.

For this clonotype: A much larger clonotype is one base distant, so this may be a read error. The rearrangement links TRBV7-2 to TRBJ1-3, with TRBD1 identical over 7 bases. The CDR3 runs to 16 residues. The V gene's germline CDR1 is SGHTA and CDR2 FQGNSA. The CDR3: CASSTNRGSSGTTIYF. CDR3 DNA sequence: TGTGCCAGCAGCACAAACAGGGGATCCTCTGGAACCACCATATATTTT.

The chain is built from TRBV6-6 and TRBJ1-1, with no clear D. V was pared by 5 bases and J by 1 base, with 11 bases between. Germline CDR1 and CDR2: MNHNY and SVGAGI (reference sequence). CDR3 size: 14 residues. Here the CDR3 DNA reads TGTGCCAGCAGTCCCCCTACCCAGAACACTGAAGCTTTCTTT. Translating gives CASSPPTQNTEAFF.

The chain recombines TRBV2 with TRBJ2-2; 9 bases are a match to TRBD2. Germline V gene sequence: CDR1 SNHLY, CDR2 FYNNEI. After removal of 3 bases from V and 7 bases from J, the junction contained 9 bases not matched to a gene. The CDR3 runs to 16 residues. CDR3 protein: CASSEGTSPVGGELFF. CDR3 coding DNA: TGTGCCAGCAGTGAGGGGACTAGCCCCGTTGGCGGGGAGCTGTTTTTT.

The genes are TRBV27 and TRBJ2-1, with a weak D call TRBD2 (5 bases). V was trimmed by 5 bases and J by 3 bases, leaving 14 bases between them. Germline CDR1 and CDR2: MNHEY and SMNVEV (reference sequence). The CDR3 consists of 15 residues. This CDR3 is CASSEGLGFYNEQFF. In nucleotides, the CDR3 is TGTGCCAGCAGTGAAGGACTGGGCTTCTACAATGAGCAGTTCTTC.

This clonotype turned up a few times. V gene TRBV11-1 combines with J gene TRBJ2-3, with D uncertain. This CDR3 contains 14 residues. The germline V gene encodes CDR1 SGHAT and CDR2 FQDESV (reference sequence). Between the trimmed V and J ends, which lost 2 bases and 2 bases, there was a span of 8 bases. In DNA, the CDR3 is TGTGCCAGCAGCTTAATAGTCGCCACAGATACGCAGTATTTT. Translation gives CASSLIVATDTQYF.

In this sample, this clonotype turned up many times. The chain couples TRBV5-1 to TRBJ2-3, with D unclear. The V gene's germline CDR1 is SGHRS and CDR2 YFSETQ. Trimming took 1 base from V and 3 from J, leaving 3 bases between them. The CDR3 contains 12 residues. CDR3: CASSLSTDTQYF. The CDR3 nucleotides read TGCGCCAGCAGCTTGTCTACAGATACGCAGTATTTT.

In its sample, this clonotype was seen a few times. The V call is TRBV7-9, the J call TRBJ2-3; D could derive from TRBD1 or TRBD2 (6 bases each). The germline CDR1 and CDR2 sequences are SEHNR and FQNEAQ (reference sequence). V was pared by 5 bases and J by 3 bases, with 15 bases between. There are 15 residues in the CDR3. CDR3 region: CASSGGGRLTDTQYF. The CDR3 DNA reads as TGTGCCAGCAGCGGAGGGGGGCGTTTAACAGATACGCAGTATTTT. Looking up the rest from reference TRBV7-9 and TRBJ2-3 gives the full variable domain: DTGVSQNPRHKITKRGQNVTFRCDPISEHNRLYWYRQTLGQGPEFLTYFQNEAQLEKSRLLSDRFSAERPKGSFSTLEIQRTEQGDSAMYLCASSGGGRLTDTQYFGPGTRLTVL.

This clonotype has a handful of counts. CDR3 loop: CASSVDRDPTDTQYF. The CDR3 DNA sequence: TGTGCCAGCAGCGTGGACAGGGATCCCACAGATACGCAGTATTTT. The chain carries TRBV7-2 and TRBJ2-3, with TRBD1 matching 8 bases. V shed 5 bases and J 2 bases; nucleotides not matched to a gene: 6. The CDR3 is made up of 15 amino acids. The germline V gene has CDR1 SGHTA and CDR2 FQGNSA. The full variable domain, with the rest looked up from reference TRBV7-2 and TRBJ2-3, is GAGVSQSPSNKVTEKGKDVELRCDPISGHTALYWYRQSLGQGLEFLIYFQGNSAPDKSGLPSDRFSAERTGGSVSTLTIQRTQQEDSAVYLCASSVDRDPTDTQYFGPGTRLTVL.

The rearrangement joins TRBV5-1 to TRBJ1-2; D unresolved. Germline CDR1 reads SGHRS; CDR2 reads YFSETQ. The ends were cut back, 4 bases at V and 4 bases at J, with 11 bases in the middle. CDR3 length: 13 residues. Here the CDR3 reads CASSDGGLYGYTF. The CDR3 nucleotides read TGCGCCAGCAGCGATGGAGGGCTCTATGGCTACACCTTC.

This clonotype was detected ten times or more. This sequence joins TRBV27 and TRBJ2-1, with TRBD1 matching 7 bases. Germline CDR1 reads MNHEY; CDR2 reads SMNVEV (reference sequence). The CDR3 length is 14 residues. Trimming cost V 3 bases and J 4 bases; bases outside gene matches: 3. In nucleotides, the CDR3 is TGTGCCAGCAGTTTGGGGACAGAATACAATGAGCAGTTCTTC. This translates into CASSLGTEYNEQFF.

This clonotype was detected ten times or more. This chain uses TRBV9 with TRBJ2-7; possibly TRBD2 for D (6 bases). The CDR3 is 16 residues long. The V end lost 3 bases, the J end lost 4 bases, and 20 bases lay between the germline ends. Per germline, CDR1 SGDLS and CDR2 YYNGEE. In nucleotides, the CDR3 is TGTGCCAGCAGCGCCTCAACGGGGGAAGTACGATACGAGCAGTACTTC. It specifies CASSASTGEVRYEQYF.

This clonotype has at least ten counts. The V call is TRBV6-2 or TRBV6-3, the J call TRBJ1-3, with no clear D. Germline V gene sequence: CDR1 MNHEY, CDR2 SVGEGT. CDR3 length equals 11 residues. V was cut by 2 bases and J by 8 bases, with 4 bases left in between. The CDR3 region has the DNA TGTGCCAGCAGTTACGCGGACACCATATATTTT. It translates to CASSYADTIYF.

The rearrangement uses TRBV18 and TRBJ1-2; perhaps TRBD1 as D (5 bases). Between the trimmed V and J ends, which lost 4 bases and 8 bases, there was a span of 14 bases. From germline, CDR1 is KGHSH and CDR2 LQKENI. The CDR3 is 13 residues long. CDR3 in amino acids: CASSRGAEEGYTF. The CDR3 region has the DNA TGTGCCAGCTCACGCGGGGCAGAGGAGGGCTACACCTTC.

In regard to this clonotype: A single base separates this from a much larger clone, so it may be a read error. This chain uses TRBV7-2 with TRBJ1-2; D possibly corresponds to TRBD1 (5 bases). The V gene's germline CDR1 is SGHTA and CDR2 FQGNSA. This CDR3 is built from 14 residues. CDR3 protein: CASSRGRTNYGYNF. The CDR3 DNA reads TGTGCCAGCAGCCGGGGACGGACTAACTATGGCTACAACTTC. The whole variable domain, filled in from reference TRBV7-2 and TRBJ1-2, reads GAGVSQSPSNKVTEKGKDVELRCDPISGHTALYWYRQSLGQGLEFLIYFQGNSAPDKSGLPSDRFSAERTGGSVSTLTIQRTQQEDSAVYLCASSRGRTNYGYNFGSGTRLTVV.

The chain couples TRBV30 to TRBJ2-5; D is possibly TRBD2 (6 bases). In germline, CDR1 is GTSNPN, CDR2 SVGIG (reference sequence). Trimming took 2 bases from V and 3 from J, leaving 10 bases between them. The CDR3 spans 13 residues. CDR3 region: CAWSRGLEETQYF. The CDR3 coding sequence is TGTGCCTGGAGTAGGGGACTTGAAGAGACCCAGTACTTC.